The 23 T cell receptor beta chains given below trace back to one sample, sequenced in a study of OX40 agonist ivuxolimab in advanced cancers. Produced via immunoSEQ multiplex PCR; TCRdb's table is partial and in-frame only. Of tens of thousands of clones listed, approximately 89% are singletons. Sequenced material: CD4+ or CD8+ T cells sorted from blood, taken in a trial of the OX40 agonist ivuxolimab. The source of these receptors is an adult with an advanced solid tumor such as melanoma, head and neck, liver or kidney cancer.

The chain is built from TRBV7-9 and TRBJ2-7; 7 bases line up with TRBD1. Looked up from germline, CDR1 is SEHNR and CDR2 is FQNEAQ (reference sequence). Trimming removed 1 base from V and 6 bases from J; junction bases left unmatched: 3. The CDR3 runs 13 residues. CDR3 nucleotides: TGTGCCAGCAGCTTAGGGACAGGAAGCGAGCAGTACTTC. It is translated as CASSLGTGSEQYF.

The table lists this clone with a few counts. The CDR3 region is CASSPGQSANYGYTF. The CDR3 nucleotides are TGTGCCAGCAGCCCGGGACAGTCAGCTAACTATGGCTACACCTTC. This chain connects TRBV9 to TRBJ1-2; the match to TRBD1 covers 7 bases. This CDR3 region has 15 residues. Germline CDR1 SGDLS, CDR2 YYNGEE. The junction had 6 bases not matched to a gene; V was cut back by 4 bases and J by 0 bases.

The V gene is TRBV6-5, the J gene TRBJ2-1; D is unclear. Deletions cut 0 bases from V and 4 bases from J, with 10 bases between. The germline gives CDR1 MNHEY, CDR2 SVGAGI. The length of the CDR3 is 15 residues. CDR3 nucleotides: TGTGCCAGCAGTTACTCGAGCGCAGGTTACAATGAGCAGTTCTTC. Its translation: CASSYSSAGYNEQFF.

The V gene is TRBV11-3, the J gene TRBJ2-7, with 7 bases aligning to TRBD1. The CDR3 spans 15 residues. V lost 2 bases, J lost 0 bases, and 4 bases stayed unmatched. From germline, CDR1 is SGHNT and CDR2 YENEEA. The CDR3 coding sequence is TGTGCCAGCAGCTTATCGGGACAGTACTCCTACGAGCAGTACTTC. Translating gives CASSLSGQYSYEQYF.

The chain links TRBV7-2 to TRBJ1-6; no reliable D call. Germline V gene lookup returns CDR1 SGHTA and CDR2 FQGNSA. Trimming pared 1 base from V and 4 bases from J, leaving 8 bases between. The CDR3 loop spans 15 amino acids. CDR3 amino acids: CASSLVEAYNSPLHF. The CDR3 region has the DNA TGTGCCAGCAGCTTAGTTGAGGCGTATAATTCACCCCTCCACTTT.

V is TRBV15 and J is TRBJ2-3; D ambiguous. The CDR3 has 15 residues. From germline, CDR1 is LNHNV and CDR2 YYDKDF (reference sequence). V shed 3 bases and J shed 11 bases, with 21 bases lying between them. This chain's CDR3 is CATSSPRTGRLGQYF. In DNA form, the CDR3 reads TGTGCCACCAGCAGCCCGAGGACCGGGCGCCTTGGGCAGTATTTT.

J is TRBJ2-5 and V is TRBV18; no clear D. The V gene lost 5 bases and the J gene lost 0 bases, with 16 bases spanning the gap. The germline gives CDR1 KGHSH, CDR2 LQKENI. The CDR3 covers 16 residues. CDR3 DNA sequence: TGTGCCAGCTCATCTTACCTATATCCAGACCAAGAGACCCAGTACTTC. Translated: CASSSYLYPDQETQYF.

In its sample, this clone was seen once. The V and J genes are TRBV4-2 and TRBJ2-7; 8 nucleotides agree with TRBD2. With V trimmed by 4 bases and J by 5 bases, 16 bases remained unmatched. The CDR3 contains 17 residues. Looked up from germline, CDR1 is LGHNA and CDR2 is YNFKEQ. CDR3 coding DNA: TGTGCCAGCAGCCGCAACCCGGGACTAGAAGGTGTCGACGAGCAGTACTTC. It translates to CASSRNPGLEGVDEQYF.

A word on this clone: The sample has other DNA sequences that encode this CDR3 too. The V call is TRBV6-5, the J call TRBJ2-7; no clear D. Trimming stripped 2 bases from V and 5 bases from J, with 7 bases between. The CDR3 spans 12 residues. Germline values: CDR1 MNHEY, CDR2 SVGAGI. CDR3 residues: CASSYPSDEQYF. CDR3 in DNA: TGTGCCAGCAGTTACCCATCTGACGAGCAGTACTTC.

On this clone: The junction and the germline gene differ at one end; a read error may be behind it. Other DNA sequences of this sample code for an identical CDR3. The V and J genes are TRBV29-1 and TRBJ1-1; D gene ambiguous. Germline V gene lookup returns CDR1 SQVTM and CDR2 ANQGSEA. This CDR3 is 12 amino acids long. In nucleotides, the CDR3 is TGCAGCGTTGGCCGGATGAACACTGAAGCTTTTTTT. Protein: CSVGRMNTEAFF.

V gene TRBV7-6 combines with J gene TRBJ2-3; D unclear. This CDR3 is built from 14 residues. V gave up 5 bases and J gave up 2 bases, with 11 bases separating them. Germline-derived CDR1 and CDR2 are SGHVS and FNYEAQ. CDR3 sequence: CASSPNTPTDTQYF. Written as DNA, the CDR3 is TGTGCCAGCAGCCCGAATACTCCCACAGATACGCAGTATTTT.

The rearrangement joins TRBV6-5 to TRBJ1-1; no clear D gene. Germline V lookup: CDR1 MNHEY, CDR2 SVGAGI. V dropped 10 bases and J dropped 4 bases, with 13 bases sitting between them. The CDR3 is 12 residues long. The CDR3 nucleotides are TGTGCCACCGTAGGGCGGGGCACTGAAGCTTTCTTT. This encodes CATVGRGTEAFF.

A note on this clone: Because it lacks the conserved phenylalanine or tryptophan at the end, this CDR3 is likely a read error. This chain connects TRBV7-9 to TRBJ1-6; D is ambiguous. With 5 bases removed from V and 10 bases from J, the gap between germline ends came to 18 bases. The V gene's germline CDR1 is SEHNR and CDR2 FQNEAQ (reference sequence). The CDR3 sequence is 15 residues long. CDR3 coding DNA: TGTGCCAGCAGCCCCCTCACCGGGCCGATGTCACCCCTCCACCTT. This gives the protein CASSPLTGPMSPLHL.

This clone was detected a few times. This rearrangement joins TRBV7-3 to TRBJ1-1, with D maybe TRBD1 (6 bases). The germline V and J ends were trimmed by 5 bases and 1 base, with 14 bases remaining between them. The CDR3 has 15 residues. Germline V gene data show CDR1 as SGHTA and CDR2 as FQGTGA. CDR3 sequence (DNA): TGTGCCAGCAGCCCTATAGTGACAGGGAACACTGAAGCTTTCTTT. Its translation: CASSPIVTGNTEAFF.

The J gene is TRBJ1-1, the V gene TRBV25-1; D uncertain. V was shortened by 5 bases and J by 5 bases, with 12 bases between the two germline ends. This CDR3 has 13 amino acids. Germline CDR1 reads MGHDK; CDR2 reads SYGVNS. CDR3 coding DNA: TGTGCCAGCAGTAGCCTGGGCACTACTGAAGCTTTCTTT. This sequence encodes CASSSLGTTEAFF.

V is TRBV19 and J is TRBJ1-6; D call uncertain. The CDR3 runs to 15 residues. Looked up from germline, CDR1 is LNHDA and CDR2 is SQIVND (reference sequence). V lost 1 base, J lost 0 bases, and 4 bases lay in between. The CDR3: CASSIGGSYNSPLHF. The CDR3 coding sequence is TGTGCCAGTAGTATAGGCGGCTCCTATAATTCACCCCTCCACTTT.

The chain uses TRBV27 and TRBJ2-7; D may match TRBD1 or TRBD2 (6 bases each). The CDR3 runs 14 residues. Germline CDR1 and CDR2: MNHEY and SMNVEV (reference sequence). Trimming pared 3 bases from V and 4 bases from J, leaving 13 bases between. Here the CDR3 reads CASSFAWGAYEQYF. The CDR3 nucleotides read TGTGCCAGCAGTTTTGCGTGGGGGGCTTACGAGCAGTACTTC.

The J gene is TRBJ2-2, the V gene TRBV2; weak D call: TRBD2 (7 bases). The CDR3 length is 16 residues. Trimming removed 1 base at V and 6 bases at J, with 15 bases between. The germline gives CDR1 SNHLY, CDR2 FYNNEI. This CDR3 reads CASSEDWGGLSGELFF. For the CDR3, the DNA is TGTGCCAGCAGTGAAGATTGGGGGGGCCTCTCCGGGGAGCTGTTTTTT. The variable domain in full, completed from reference TRBV2 and TRBJ2-2, reads EPEVTQTPSHQVTQMGQEVILRCVPISNHLYFYWYRQILGQKVEFLVSFYNNEISEKSEIFDDQFSVERPDGSNFTLKIRSTKLEDSAMYFCASSEDWGGLSGELFFGEGSRLTVL.

The chain is built from TRBV29-1 and TRBJ1-1; possible D gene TRBD1, 5 bases. V lost 3 bases and J lost 5, with 13 bases in between. Germline V CDR1 and CDR2: SQVTM, ANQGSEA. The CDR3 is made up of 13 amino acids. The CDR3 region has the DNA TGCAGCGTTGATGGGTTTGGGGGGACTGAAGCTTTCTTT. As protein: CSVDGFGGTEAFF.

This rearrangement joins TRBV4-1 to TRBJ2-7, with D possibly called TRBD1 or TRBD2 (5 bases each). The CDR3 runs to 12 residues. Trimming removed 3 bases at V and 7 bases at J, with 10 bases between. The germline CDR1 and CDR2 sequences are MGHRA and YSYEKL. The CDR3 DNA reads as TGCGCCAGCAGCCAGGGGGTGGGGGAGCAGTACTTC. Protein: CASSQGVGEQYF.

The rearrangement uses TRBV28 and TRBJ2-1; 7 bases are a match to TRBD1. V lost 3 bases and J lost 7; bases outside the gene matches: 9. The CDR3 is 15 amino acids. Germline CDR1 MDHEN, CDR2 SYDVKM. CDR3 loop: CASSFIRGGKNEQFF. CDR3 nucleotides: TGTGCCAGCAGTTTTATCCGAGGGGGCAAGAATGAGCAGTTCTTC.

This clone was observed once. The V gene is TRBV7-2, the J gene TRBJ2-3; the D is unclear. The V end lost 0 bases, the J end lost 3 bases, and 10 bases lay between the germline ends. This CDR3 comprises 15 residues. Germline V gives CDR1 SGHTA, CDR2 FQGNSA. Here the CDR3 DNA reads TGTGCCAGCAGCTTAGCGCCGGTGGTGACAGATACGCAGTATTTT. Translated: CASSLAPVVTDTQYF.

The V gene is TRBV9, the J gene TRBJ1-5, with 9 bases that match TRBD1. The germline V gene encodes CDR1 SGDLS and CDR2 YYNGEE. There are 16 residues in the CDR3. V was pared by 0 bases and J by 3 bases, with 4 bases of the junction left unmatched. In DNA form, the CDR3 reads TGTGCCAGCAGCGTAGCCGACAGGGGGTACAATCAGCCCCAGCATTTT. It is translated as CASSVADRGYNQPQHF.